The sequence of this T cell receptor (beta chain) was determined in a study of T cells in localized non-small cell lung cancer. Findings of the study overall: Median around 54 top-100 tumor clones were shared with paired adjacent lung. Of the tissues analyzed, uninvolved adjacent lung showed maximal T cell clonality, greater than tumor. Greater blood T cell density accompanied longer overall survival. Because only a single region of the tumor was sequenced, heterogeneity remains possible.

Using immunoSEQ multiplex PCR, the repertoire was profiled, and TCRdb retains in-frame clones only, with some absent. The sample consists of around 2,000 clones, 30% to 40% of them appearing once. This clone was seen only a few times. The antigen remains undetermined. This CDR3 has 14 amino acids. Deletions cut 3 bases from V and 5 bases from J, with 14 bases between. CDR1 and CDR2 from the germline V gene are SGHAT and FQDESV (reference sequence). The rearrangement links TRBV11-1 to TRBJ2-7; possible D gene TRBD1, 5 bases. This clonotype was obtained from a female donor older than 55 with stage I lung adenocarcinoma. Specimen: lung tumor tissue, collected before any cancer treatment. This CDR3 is CASSLAETVNEQYF. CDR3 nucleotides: TGTGCCAGCAGCTTGGCCGAGACAGTGAACGAGCAGTACTTC.